The sequence of this T cell receptor (beta chain) was determined in a study of shared clonotypes between healthy human individuals. Across the whole study: CD8 memory received one plate per donor, CD8 naive two, CD4 memory three and CD4 naive three.

Running of the assay took place at deep level. Each subset's genomic DNA was split evenly across several immunoSEQ plates. Clones were read by immunoSEQ multiplex PCR, and TCRdb kept only the in-frame ones, dropping some. The table has under 150,000 clones, around 71% seen once. CDR3 size: 13 residues. CDR1 LGHNA and CDR2 YNFKEQ come from the germline V gene. The germline V and J ends were trimmed by 5 bases and 2 bases, with 9 bases remaining between them. Concerning this clone itself: What it binds is unknown.

Study-wide findings and caveats: How much donors shared clonotypes was expected to be affected by sequencing depth.

The sample taken for sequencing was memory CD8+ T cells sorted from blood. Subset denoted: CD45RO+ cells pooled with CCR7-negative TemRA cells. The V gene is TRBV4-2, the J gene TRBJ2-5; D uncertain. This clonotype was sampled from a woman aged 25 to 39 in good health. CDR3 sequence (DNA): TGTGCCAGCAGCTTGGAAAGTCAAGAGACCCAGTACTTC. Translation gives CASSLESQETQYF.